This T cell receptor (beta chain) came from a study of Ad26.COV2.S vaccination and SARS-CoV-2 variants (dated by TCRdb to about 2021). Background for the entire study: Donors in the vaccine arm were drawn from COV1001, a multicentre, randomized, double-blind, placebo-controlled phase I-IIa trial testing Ad26.COV2.S in healthy adults. Ad26.COV2.S was given intramuscularly at 5x10^10 or 1x10^11 viral particles, as a single shot or as two shots 56 days apart. The specificity and breadth of SARS-CoV-2-reactive T cell receptors after Ad26.COV2.S vaccination were assessed by TCRbeta repertoire sequencing. Investigators did not know the trial group allocation while performing experiments and assessing outcomes. A total of approximately 32 samples were included in the TCR-sequenced set, comprising roughly 19 Ad26.COV2.S vaccine recipients, 5 placebo recipients and 8 SARS-CoV-2 convalescent individuals. Trial participants were randomized into five groups of five: low-dose or high-dose Ad26.COV2.S given once or twice, or placebo on both occasions. Here is what the overall study found, with its caveats: Compared with placebo recipients, Ad26.COV2.S recipients showed higher spike-specific TCR breadth (P = 0.0014). The study was not powered to compare responses between vaccine doses or regimens. Vaccine and placebo recipients had comparable non-spike TCR breadth, which fits with the vaccine containing only spike. Substantial breadth of spike-specific CD8+ and CD4+ T cell responses was reported after vaccination. The authors noted that total T cell responses may have been underestimated by the TCR breadth and depth analyses.

About this clone: It has no known antigen specificity. No much larger clonotype is one base removed from it; base qualities were not supplied.

The sample's treatment or condition label, in plain terms: 15 to 20 received Ad26.COV2.S at low or high dose, single or two shots; 5 received placebo; per-sample allocation not given. For vaccine and placebo recipients, the sequenced repertoires came from samples collected on day 63 after the first injection. Cohort 1b enrolled about two dozen adults aged 18-55 years at a single site in Boston, USA, between 29 July and 7 August 2020. Ad26.COV2.S was a replication-incompetent adenovirus type 26 vector expressing a prefusion-stabilized SARS-CoV-2 spike protein from the original Wuhan strain. The germline V gene encodes CDR1 SGHAT and CDR2 FQNNGV. Clipping removes 1 base from V and 6 bases from J, with 6 as the unmatched junction base count. From the cysteine through the phenylalanine, the CDR3 covers 16 amino acids. Only CDR3 DNA remains: 48 bases, in frame from the first base. The immunoSEQ Assay was used to sequence TCRbeta CDR3 regions. After extraction, genomic DNA underwent amplification by bias-controlled multiplex PCR, followed by high-throughput sequencing. The study's processing was this. To quantify the absolute abundance of every unique TCRbeta CDR3 region, sequences were collapsed and filtered. T cell fraction was estimated by normalizing TCRbeta template counts to usable DNA, which was measured by amplifying reference genes present in all nucleated cells. Repertoire TCRs were annotated as SARS-CoV-2-specific by exact matching of V gene, CDR3 amino acid sequence and J gene to a known reactive TCR set. The reference SARS-CoV-2 TCR set came from MIRA and was filtered for enrichment in COVID-19-positive ImmuneCODE repertoires, removing public or cross-reactive TCRs. Based on the MIRA antigens, annotated TCRs were further analysed at the level of specific ORF or position within ORF. Breadth was defined as annotated unique rearrangements over total unique productive rearrangements; depth was the summed frequency of those rearrangements. Group comparisons of TCR breadth used two-sided Wilcoxon rank-sum tests. The immuneACCESS repertoire file appears here via TCRdb, limited to in-frame rearrangements. These files lack a portion of the clones; in checked studies, under half of the deficit traces to unresolved V genes, and the cause of the others is not known. V and J calls and clone size come straight from that table; D and trimming were deduced from the DNA. In this sample the table shows about 680,000 clones, 89% of which occur a single time. Clones ranked in the top ten supply about 1.5% of the sample.

This receptor chain uses TRBV11-2 and TRBJ2-1, and TRBD2 matches 10 of the central bases. The sequencing used peripheral blood, collected in a trial of Ad26.COV2.S vaccine versus placebo. This receptor was obtained from a person aged 18-60 years who received the Ad26.COV2.S COVID-19 vaccine or a placebo. Here the CDR3 is given as CASSLGLAGAINEQFF. Here is the DNA: TGTGCCAGCAGCTTAGGGCTAGCGGGAGCCATCAATGAGCAGTTCTTC.